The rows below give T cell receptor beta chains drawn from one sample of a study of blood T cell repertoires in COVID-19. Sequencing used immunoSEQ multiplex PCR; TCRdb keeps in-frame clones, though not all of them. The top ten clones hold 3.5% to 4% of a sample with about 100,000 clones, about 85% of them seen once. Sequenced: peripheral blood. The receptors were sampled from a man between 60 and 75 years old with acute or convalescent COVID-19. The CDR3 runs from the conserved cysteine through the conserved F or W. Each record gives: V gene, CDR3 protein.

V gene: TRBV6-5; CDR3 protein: CASVSFTGAQPQHF
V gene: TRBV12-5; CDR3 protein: CASGISGQWTEAFF
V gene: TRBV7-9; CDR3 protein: CASSLGQGGPEAFF
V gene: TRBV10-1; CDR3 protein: CASTGLREPGLALNTGELFF
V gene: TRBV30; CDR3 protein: CASSAGTSAYNEQFF
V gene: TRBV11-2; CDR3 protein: CASSIGVRGGEQFF
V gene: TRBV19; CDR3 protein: CASSMGGGRVPETQYF
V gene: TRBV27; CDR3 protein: CASARRLGQANYEQYF
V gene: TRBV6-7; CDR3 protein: CASSADRGPRVDTGELFF
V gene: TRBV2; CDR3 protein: CASKGTSGSNEQFF
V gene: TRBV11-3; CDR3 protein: CASSPSPQGETQYF
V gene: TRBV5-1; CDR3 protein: CASSLGWSRGRTDTQYF
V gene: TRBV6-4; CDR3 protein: CARPGPVRTRPPYEQYF
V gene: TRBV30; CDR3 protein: CAWRGDSYEQYF
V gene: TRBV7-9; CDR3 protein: CASSLTGDRAGNTIYF
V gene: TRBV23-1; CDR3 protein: CASSQGRVNNQPQHF
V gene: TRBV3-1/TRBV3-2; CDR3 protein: CASSHGGFGVNYGYTF
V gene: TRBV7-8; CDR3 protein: CASSSSSGGAYNEQFF
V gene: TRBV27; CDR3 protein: CAPLSAAGGSSYEQYF
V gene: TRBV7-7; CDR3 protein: CASSLEGGLETQYF
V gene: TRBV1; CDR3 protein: CTSSQDRTTGQVNTGELFF
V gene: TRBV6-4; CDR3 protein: CASSDRGLPKDTQYF
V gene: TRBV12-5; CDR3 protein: CASGSPGMLSTEAFF
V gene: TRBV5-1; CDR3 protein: CASSVGLAGRQETQYF
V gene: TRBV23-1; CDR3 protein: CARPGASNSYEQYF